Detailed here is one T cell receptor (beta chain). Each donor's status was that of a healthy bone marrow donor. This entry belongs to a study of cytomegalovirus exposure and HLA in healthy donors. The CDR3 length is 12 residues. Germline lookup yields CDR1 WNHNN and CDR2 SYGVQD (reference sequence). V lost 2 bases and J lost 6, with 6 bases in between. PCR was performed using 60 Vbeta and 13 Jbeta primers. This table comes from immunoSEQ multiplex PCR, and its TCRdb copy is limited to in-frame clones, with some not included. Among 95,000 to 150,000 clones listed, 80% to 85% were seen once. The sample taken for sequencing was PBMCs. The chain combines TRBV10-1 with TRBJ2-3, with D perhaps TRBD2 (5 bases). The TCR sequence derives from a man aged 25-45 years in good health and CMV-seronegative. CDR3 protein: CASSERGDTQYF. The CDR3, as DNA: TGCGCCAGCAGTGAGCGAGGGGATACGCAGTATTTT.